The sequence of this T cell receptor (beta chain) was determined in a study of identifying expanded T cells in peripheral blood. Measured with immunoSEQ multiplex PCR; TCRdb has only the in-frame clones, and not every one. The sample gives around 120,000 clones, more than 85% of which show up once; 16% is in the top ten. This CDR3 contains 16 residues. The junction had 14 bases not matched to a gene; V was cut back by 4 bases and J by 5 bases. Germline assignment: CDR1 SGHDT and CDR2 YYEEEE. The chain carries TRBV5-6 and TRBJ1-2; 7 bases map to TRBD1. Input material: blood. This TCR was sampled from a person aged 18 to 75 in good health. The CDR3 DNA follows: TGTGCCAGCAGCGCTGGAGGAGGAGGGGGCGATTATGGCTACACCTTC. As protein: CASSAGGGGGDYGYTF.